A selection of T cell receptor beta chains follows, all from one sample in a study of T cell responses to AZD1222 COVID-19 vaccine. Sequencing was performed with immunoSEQ multiplex PCR; in TCRdb, only in-frame clones are kept and a portion is missing. The table has approximately 170,000 clones, under 95% seen once. The sample consisted of peripheral blood, taken on day 0 of AZD1222 vaccination. These receptor sequences come from an adult in good health. Each CDR3 is given with its conserved first and last residue. A D gene is named only where the DNA matches it firmly. Size is stated for part of the rows, as once, few or many counts, or as a class when the clone is expanded.

v_gene	j_gene	d_gene	abundance	CDR3aa	CDR3nt
TRBV14	TRBJ1-4	.	.	CASSNGGRGPEKLFF	TGTGCCAGCAGCAATGGGGGCAGGGGCCCTGAAAAACTGTTTTTT
TRBV2	TRBJ2-7	TRBD1	.	CASRVTGGREQYF	TGTGCCAGCAGGGTGACAGGGGGCCGGGAGCAGTACTTC
TRBV5-1	TRBJ1-3	TRBD1	.	CASSYTMTGSGNTIYF	TGCGCCAGCAGTTATACCATGACAGGGTCTGGAAACACCATATATTTT
TRBV11-3	TRBJ2-7	.	.	CASSLVSRPYEQYF	TGTGCCAGCAGCTTAGTATCCCGGCCCTACGAGCAGTACTTC
TRBV7-2	TRBJ2-3	TRBD2	.	CASSLWTSGDTDTQYF	TGTGCCAGCAGCCTATGGACTAGCGGGGACACAGATACGCAGTATTTT
TRBV6-5	TRBJ2-7	TRBD2	.	CASGRLAGGPYEQYF	TGTGCCAGCGGCCGGCTAGCGGGAGGCCCCTACGAGCAGTACTTC
TRBV28	TRBJ1-6	.	.	CASGGGLVSPLHF	TGTGCCAGCGGGGGGGGCCTAGTCTCACCCCTCCACTTT
TRBV7-2	TRBJ2-1	.	.	CASSGRFNEQFF	TGTGCCAGCAGCGGGAGGTTCAATGAGCAGTTCTTC
TRBV6-5	TRBJ1-2	.	once	CASSYRSAAGGYTF	TGTGCCAGCAGTTACAGGTCAGCGGCAGGGGGCTACACCTTC
TRBV10-2	TRBJ2-7	.	.	CASSDKYEQYF	TGCGCCAGCAGTGACAAGTACGAGCAGTACTTC
TRBV5-4	TRBJ1-5	TRBD1	.	CASSLAGGDQPQHF	TGTGCCAGCAGCTTGGCAGGGGGCGATCAGCCCCAGCATTTT
TRBV7-2	TRBJ1-3	.	.	CASSFVAGSGNTIYF	TGTGCCAGCAGCTTCGTAGCGGGGTCTGGAAACACCATATATTTT
TRBV5-4	TRBJ1-2	.	.	CASSLRVSGYTF	TGTGCCAGCAGCCTCAGGGTATCGGGCTACACCTTC
TRBV7-9	TRBJ2-6	TRBD1	.	CASTWTGPPGANVLTF	TGTGCCAGCACCTGGACAGGCCCACCTGGGGCCAACGTCCTGACTTTC
TRBV28	TRBJ1-3	.	.	CASSTGGSGNTIYF	TGTGCCAGCAGTACCGGAGGCTCTGGAAACACCATATATTTT
TRBV27	TRBJ1-1	.	.	CASSLQGRTEAFF	TGTGCCAGCAGTTTACAGGGGCGCACTGAAGCTTTCTTT
TRBV6-5	TRBJ1-4	.	.	CASSYLVSTNEKLFF	TGTGCCAGCAGTTACTTGGTGTCAACTAATGAAAAACTGTTTTTT
TRBV19	TRBJ1-2	.	.	CASSIIGRGDGYTF	TGTGCCAGTAGTATAATCGGCAGGGGCGATGGCTACACCTTC
TRBV5-4	TRBJ2-5	TRBD1	.	CASSSPRTGMATQYF	TGTGCCAGCAGCTCCCCGAGGACAGGGATGGCGACCCAGTACTTC
TRBV2	TRBJ1-3	.	.	CASTRTVSGNTIYF	TGTGCCAGCACCCGGACAGTCTCTGGAAACACCATATATTTT
TRBV28	TRBJ2-1	.	.	CATDTYNEQFF	TGTGCCACTGACACCTACAATGAGCAGTTCTTC
TRBV7-9	TRBJ2-7	.	few	CASSSPTQVTVAYEQYF	TGTGCCAGCAGCTCCCCCACACAGGTGACAGTCGCCTACGAGCAGTACTTC
TRBV4-1	TRBJ1-2	TRBD1	.	CASSQGQSFFGYTF	TGCGCCAGCAGCCAGGGACAGTCTTTTTTTGGCTACACCTTC
TRBV27	TRBJ2-1	TRBD2	.	CASKTIAGLSANEQFF	TGTGCCAGCAAAACTATAGCGGGACTCTCCGCTAATGAGCAGTTCTTC
TRBV28	TRBJ2-7	.	.	CASSPFQGVLNEQYF	TGTGCCAGCAGCCCTTTCCAGGGAGTGCTAAACGAGCAGTACTTC
TRBV30	TRBJ2-2	.	.	CAGGYGELFF	TGTGCCGGGGGCTATGGGGAGCTGTTTTTT
TRBV2	TRBJ2-7	TRBD2	.	CASSFSRPWTSGRYEQYF	TGTGCCAGCAGTTTTTCCCGCCCCTGGACTAGCGGGAGGTACGAGCAGTACTTC
TRBV6-7	TRBJ1-1	.	once	CASSEWGRNTEAFF	TGTGCCAGCAGCGAGTGGGGCAGGAACACTGAAGCTTTCTTT
TRBV9	TRBJ1-5	.	.	CASSVSPFGQPQHF	TGTGCCAGCAGCGTATCCCCGTTCGGTCAGCCCCAGCATTTT
TRBV10-3	TRBJ2-5	.	.	CAISELGTQYF	TGTGCCATCAGTGAGTTGGGGACCCAGTACTTC
TRBV5-1	TRBJ1-2	.	once	CASSLDGTILGGYTF	TGCGCCAGCAGCTTGGACGGGACCATCCTCGGAGGCTACACCTTC
TRBV18	TRBJ1-1	.	.	CASSPGQRGTEAFF	TGTGCCAGCTCACCCGGACAGAGGGGGACTGAAGCTTTCTTT
TRBV15	TRBJ2-7	.	.	CATSRDPGPGGEQYF	TGTGCCACCAGCAGAGATCCGGGACCAGGAGGCGAGCAGTACTTC
TRBV28	TRBJ1-5	.	.	CASSPGTLGPQHF	TGTGCCAGCAGTCCGGGGACCTTGGGGCCCCAGCATTTT
TRBV13	TRBJ1-5	.	.	CASSLGGGGNQPQHF	TGTGCCAGCAGCTTAGGAGGAGGGGGCAATCAGCCCCAGCATTTT
TRBV6-4	TRBJ1-5	.	.	CASIGTLLGQPQHF	TGTGCCAGCATCGGCACCCTCTTAGGGCAGCCCCAGCATTTT
TRBV9	TRBJ2-1	.	.	CASSPSGAGSSYNEQFF	TGTGCCAGCAGCCCTAGTGGGGCGGGTAGCTCCTACAATGAGCAGTTCTTC
TRBV12-3/TRBV12-4	TRBJ2-1	.	.	CASSLADDGQFF	TGTGCCAGCAGTTTAGCAGACGACGGGCAGTTCTTC
TRBV19	TRBJ1-2	.	.	CASTPPWGVIYGYTF	TGTGCCAGTACCCCCCCGTGGGGGGTTATCTATGGCTACACCTTC
TRBV3-1/TRBV3-2	TRBJ1-6	.	.	CASSRQSSYNSPLHF	TGTGCCAGCAGCAGACAAAGCTCCTATAATTCACCCCTCCACTTT
TRBV6-5	TRBJ2-7	.	.	CASGRLVGRYEQYF	TGTGCCAGCGGTCGTCTTGTGGGTCGATACGAGCAGTACTTC
TRBV5-5	TRBJ1-5	.	.	CASSPTHGGSQPQHF	TGTGCCAGCAGCCCTACCCACGGGGGGAGTCAGCCCCAGCATTTT
TRBV7-3	TRBJ2-2	.	.	CASSLKASQSPLFF	TGTGCCAGCAGCTTAAAAGCGTCTCAAAGCCCCCTGTTTTTT
TRBV11-2	TRBJ2-2	TRBD2	.	CASSTRTSGSKNTGELFF	TGTGCCAGCAGCACAAGGACTAGCGGGTCAAAGAACACCGGGGAGCTGTTTTTT
TRBV7-2	TRBJ2-1	.	few	CASSFAPEGPEQFF	TGTGCCAGCAGCTTTGCTCCGGAGGGGCCTGAGCAGTTCTTC
TRBV6-4	TRBJ1-1	.	.	CASSDRETEAFF	TGTGCCAGCAGTGACAGGGAGACTGAAGCTTTCTTT
TRBV7-9	TRBJ2-7	TRBD2	.	CASSLGGEYEQYF	TGTGCCAGCAGCTTGGGAGGGGAGTACGAGCAGTACTTC